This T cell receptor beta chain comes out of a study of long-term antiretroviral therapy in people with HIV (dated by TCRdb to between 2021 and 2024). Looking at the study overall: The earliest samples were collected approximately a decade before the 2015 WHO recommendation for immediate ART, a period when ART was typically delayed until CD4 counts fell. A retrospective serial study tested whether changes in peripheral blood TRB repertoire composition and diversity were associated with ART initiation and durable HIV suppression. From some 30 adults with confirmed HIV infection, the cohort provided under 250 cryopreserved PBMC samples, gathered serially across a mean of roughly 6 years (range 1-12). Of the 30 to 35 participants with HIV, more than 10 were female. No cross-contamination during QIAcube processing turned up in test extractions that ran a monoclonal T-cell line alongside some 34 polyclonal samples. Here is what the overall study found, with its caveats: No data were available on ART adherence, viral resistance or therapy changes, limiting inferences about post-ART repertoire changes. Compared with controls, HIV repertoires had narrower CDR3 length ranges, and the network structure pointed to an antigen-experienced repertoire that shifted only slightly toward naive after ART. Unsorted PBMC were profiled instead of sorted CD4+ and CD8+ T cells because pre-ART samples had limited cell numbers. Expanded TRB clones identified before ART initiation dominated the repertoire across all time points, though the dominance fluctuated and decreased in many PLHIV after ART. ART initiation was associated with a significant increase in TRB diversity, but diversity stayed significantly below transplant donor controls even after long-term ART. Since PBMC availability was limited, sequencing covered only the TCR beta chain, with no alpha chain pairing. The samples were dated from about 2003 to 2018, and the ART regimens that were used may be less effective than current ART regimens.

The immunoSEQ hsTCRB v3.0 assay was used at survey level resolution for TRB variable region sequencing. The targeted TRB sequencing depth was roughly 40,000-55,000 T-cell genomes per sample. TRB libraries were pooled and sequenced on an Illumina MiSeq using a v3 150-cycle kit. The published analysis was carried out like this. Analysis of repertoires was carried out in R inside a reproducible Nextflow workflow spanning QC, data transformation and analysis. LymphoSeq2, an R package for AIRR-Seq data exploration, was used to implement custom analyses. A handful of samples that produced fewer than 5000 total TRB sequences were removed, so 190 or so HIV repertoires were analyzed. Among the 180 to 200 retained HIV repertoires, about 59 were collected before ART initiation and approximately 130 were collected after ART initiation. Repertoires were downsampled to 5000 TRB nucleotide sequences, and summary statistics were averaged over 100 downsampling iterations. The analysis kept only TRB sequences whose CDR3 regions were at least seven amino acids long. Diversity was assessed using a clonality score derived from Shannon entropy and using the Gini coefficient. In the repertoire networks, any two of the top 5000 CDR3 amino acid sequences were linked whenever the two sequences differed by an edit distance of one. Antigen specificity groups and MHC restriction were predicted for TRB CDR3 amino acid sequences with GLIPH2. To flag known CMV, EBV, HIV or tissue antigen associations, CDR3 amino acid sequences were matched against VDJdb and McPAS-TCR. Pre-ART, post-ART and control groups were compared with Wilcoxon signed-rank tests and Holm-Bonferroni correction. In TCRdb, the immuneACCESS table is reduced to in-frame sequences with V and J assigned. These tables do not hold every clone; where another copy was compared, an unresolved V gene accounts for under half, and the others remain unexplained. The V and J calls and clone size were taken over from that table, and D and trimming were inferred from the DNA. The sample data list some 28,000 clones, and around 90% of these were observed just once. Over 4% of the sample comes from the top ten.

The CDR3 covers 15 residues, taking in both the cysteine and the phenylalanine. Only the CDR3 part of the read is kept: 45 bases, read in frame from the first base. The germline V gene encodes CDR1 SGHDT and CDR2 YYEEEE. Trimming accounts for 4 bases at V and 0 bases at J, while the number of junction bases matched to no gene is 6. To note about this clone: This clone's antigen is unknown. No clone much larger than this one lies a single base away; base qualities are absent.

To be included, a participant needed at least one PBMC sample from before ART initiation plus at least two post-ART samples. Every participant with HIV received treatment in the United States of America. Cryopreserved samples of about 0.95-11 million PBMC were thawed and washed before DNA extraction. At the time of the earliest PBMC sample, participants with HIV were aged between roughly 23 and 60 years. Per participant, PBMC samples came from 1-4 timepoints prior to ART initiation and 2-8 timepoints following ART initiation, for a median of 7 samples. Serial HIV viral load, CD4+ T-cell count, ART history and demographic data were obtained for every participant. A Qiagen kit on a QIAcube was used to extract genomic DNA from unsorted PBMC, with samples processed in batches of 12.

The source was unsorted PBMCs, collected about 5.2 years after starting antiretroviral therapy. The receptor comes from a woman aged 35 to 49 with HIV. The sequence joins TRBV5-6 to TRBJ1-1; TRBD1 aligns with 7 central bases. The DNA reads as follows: TGTGCCAGCAGCCTACAGGGGTATTTGAACACTGAAGCTTTCTTT. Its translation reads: CASSLQGYLNTEAFF.